This T cell receptor (beta chain) was retrieved from a study of cytomegalovirus exposure and HLA in healthy donors. This CDR3 spans 18 amino acids. The V gene's germline CDR1 is SEHNR and CDR2 FQNEAQ (reference sequence). Concerning this clone itself: Its cognate antigen is unknown. The junction departs from the called germline gene at one end, perhaps through a read error.

PCR was performed using 60 Vbeta and 13 Jbeta primers. Here immunoSEQ multiplex PCR was the method, and the copy in TCRdb shows in-frame clones only, minus some. The table has 120,000 to 150,000 clones, approximately 72% seen once; the top ten hold 6.5%. Broader study findings: It was confirmed in vitro that a few of the CMV-associated chains were specific for CMV antigens.

The chain joins TRBV7-9 to TRBJ2-5, with a weak D call TRBD1 (6 bases). This TCR came from a woman in her fifties or sixties in good health and CMV-seronegative. Sequencing was performed on PBMCs. The CDR3 here is CASSSLFNRERQQGTQYF. CDR3 coding DNA: TGTGCCAGCAGCTCCTTATTCAACAGGGAACGCCAACAAGGGACCCAGTACTTC.